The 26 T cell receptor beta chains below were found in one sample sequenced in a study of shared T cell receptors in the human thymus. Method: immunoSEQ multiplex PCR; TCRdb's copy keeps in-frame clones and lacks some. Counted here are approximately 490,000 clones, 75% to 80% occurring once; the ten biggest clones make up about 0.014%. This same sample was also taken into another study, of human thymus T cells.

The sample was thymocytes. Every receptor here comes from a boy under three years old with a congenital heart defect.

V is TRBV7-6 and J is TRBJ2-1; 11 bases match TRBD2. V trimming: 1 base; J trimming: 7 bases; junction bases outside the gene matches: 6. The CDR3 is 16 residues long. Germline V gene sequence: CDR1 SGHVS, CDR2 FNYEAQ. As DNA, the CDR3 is TGTGCCAGCAGCTTAGTTCCTAGCGGGGGGTGGAATGAGCAGTTCTTC. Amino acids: CASSLVPSGGWNEQFF.

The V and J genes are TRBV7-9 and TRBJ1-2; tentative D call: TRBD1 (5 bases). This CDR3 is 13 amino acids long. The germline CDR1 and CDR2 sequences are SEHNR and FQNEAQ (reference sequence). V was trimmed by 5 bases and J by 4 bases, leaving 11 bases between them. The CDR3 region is CASSRTQLYGYTF. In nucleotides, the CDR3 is TGTGCCAGCAGCCGGACACAACTCTATGGCTACACCTTC.

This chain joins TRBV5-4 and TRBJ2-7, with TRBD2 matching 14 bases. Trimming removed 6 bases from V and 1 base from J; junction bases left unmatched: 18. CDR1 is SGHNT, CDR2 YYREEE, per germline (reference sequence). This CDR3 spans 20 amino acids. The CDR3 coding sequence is TGTGCCAGCAAAGCCCACCCAACCGGGACTAGCGGGAGTGAATCCTACGAGCAGTACTTC. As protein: CASKAHPTGTSGSESYEQYF.

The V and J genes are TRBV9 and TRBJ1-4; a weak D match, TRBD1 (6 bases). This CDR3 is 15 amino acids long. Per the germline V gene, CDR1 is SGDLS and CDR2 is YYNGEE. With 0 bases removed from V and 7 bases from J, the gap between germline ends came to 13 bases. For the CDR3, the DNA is TGTGCCAGCAGCGTAGTCTCGAAGGGGGTTGAAAAACTGTTTTTT. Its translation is CASSVVSKGVEKLFF.

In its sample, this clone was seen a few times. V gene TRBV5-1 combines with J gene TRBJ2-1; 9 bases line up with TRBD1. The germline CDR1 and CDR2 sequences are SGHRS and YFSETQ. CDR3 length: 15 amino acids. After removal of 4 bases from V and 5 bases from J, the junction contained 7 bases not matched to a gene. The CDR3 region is CASSGGQGENNEQFF. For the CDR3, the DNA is TGCGCCAGCAGCGGGGGACAGGGTGAGAACAATGAGCAGTTCTTC.

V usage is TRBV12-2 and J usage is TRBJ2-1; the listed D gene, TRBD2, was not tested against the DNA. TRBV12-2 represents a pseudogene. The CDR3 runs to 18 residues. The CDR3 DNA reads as TGTGCAAGTCGCTCATTTATCCGACTAGCGGGAGTGAACAATGAGCAGTTCTTC. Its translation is CASRSFIRLAGVNNEQFF.

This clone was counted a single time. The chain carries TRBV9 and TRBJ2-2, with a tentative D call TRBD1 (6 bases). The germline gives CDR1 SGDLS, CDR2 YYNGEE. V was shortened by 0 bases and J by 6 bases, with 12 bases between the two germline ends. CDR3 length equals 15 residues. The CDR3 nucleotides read TGTGCCAGCAGCGTAGCAGGGGACGACCCCGGGGAGCTGTTTTTT. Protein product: CASSVAGDDPGELFF.

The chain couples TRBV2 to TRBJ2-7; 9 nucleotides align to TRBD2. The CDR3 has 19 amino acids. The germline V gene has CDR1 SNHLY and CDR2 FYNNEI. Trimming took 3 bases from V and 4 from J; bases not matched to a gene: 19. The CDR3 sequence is CASSDIQPGLAEGGYEQYF. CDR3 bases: TGTGCCAGCAGTGATATACAACCGGGACTAGCCGAGGGAGGGTACGAGCAGTACTTC.

The CDR3: CASSLGATNEKLFF. CDR3 nucleotides: TGTGCCAGCAGCTTAGGAGCAACTAATGAAAAACTGTTTTTT. The genes are TRBV7-9 and TRBJ1-4; D unresolved. V lost 1 base, J lost 0 bases, and 3 bases lay in between. Germline lookup yields CDR1 SEHNR and CDR2 FQNEAQ (reference sequence). This CDR3 comprises 14 residues. Looking up the rest from reference TRBV7-9 and TRBJ1-4 gives the full variable domain: DTGVSQNPRHKITKRGQNVTFRCDPISEHNRLYWYRQTLGQGPEFLTYFQNEAQLEKSRLLSDRFSAERPKGSFSTLEIQRTEQGDSAMYLCASSLGATNEKLFFGSGTQLSVL.

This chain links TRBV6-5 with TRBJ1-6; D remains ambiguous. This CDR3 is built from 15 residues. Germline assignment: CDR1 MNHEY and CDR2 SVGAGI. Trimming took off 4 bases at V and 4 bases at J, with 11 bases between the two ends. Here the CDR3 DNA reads TGTGCCAGCAGTTCGGCCGGAGGATATAATTCACCCCTCCACTTT. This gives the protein CASSSAGGYNSPLHF.

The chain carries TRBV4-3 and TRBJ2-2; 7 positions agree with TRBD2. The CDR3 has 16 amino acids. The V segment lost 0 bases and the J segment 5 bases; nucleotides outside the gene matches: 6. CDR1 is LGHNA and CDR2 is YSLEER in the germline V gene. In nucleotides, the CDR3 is TGCGCCAGCAGCCAAGATCTGACGGGGGGAACCGGGGAGCTGTTTTTT. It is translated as CASSQDLTGGTGELFF.

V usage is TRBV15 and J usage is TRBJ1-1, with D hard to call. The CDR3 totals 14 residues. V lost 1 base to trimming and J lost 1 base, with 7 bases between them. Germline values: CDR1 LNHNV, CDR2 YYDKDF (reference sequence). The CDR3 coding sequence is TGTGCCACCAGCAGAGTGCGGGGGAACACTGAAGCTTTCTTT. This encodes CATSRVRGNTEAFF.

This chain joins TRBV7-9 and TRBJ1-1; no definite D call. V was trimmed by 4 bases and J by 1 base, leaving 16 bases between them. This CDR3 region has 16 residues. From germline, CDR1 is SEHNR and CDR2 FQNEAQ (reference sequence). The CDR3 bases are TGTGCCAGCAGCTGGCTTATGATACAAAGGAACACTGAAGCTTTCTTT. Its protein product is CASSWLMIQRNTEAFF.

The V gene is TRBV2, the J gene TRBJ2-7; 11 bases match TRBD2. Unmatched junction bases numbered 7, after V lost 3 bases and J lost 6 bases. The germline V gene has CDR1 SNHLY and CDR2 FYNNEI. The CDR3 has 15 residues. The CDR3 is CASSDETSGTCEQYF. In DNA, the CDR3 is TGTGCCAGCAGTGACGAGACTAGCGGGACGTGCGAGCAGTACTTC. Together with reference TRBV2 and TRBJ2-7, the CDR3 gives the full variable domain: EPEVTQTPSHQVTQMGQEVILRCVPISNHLYFYWYRQILGQKVEFLVSFYNNEISEKSEIFDDQFSVERPDGSNFTLKIRSTKLEDSAMYFCASSDETSGTCEQYFGPGTRLTVT.

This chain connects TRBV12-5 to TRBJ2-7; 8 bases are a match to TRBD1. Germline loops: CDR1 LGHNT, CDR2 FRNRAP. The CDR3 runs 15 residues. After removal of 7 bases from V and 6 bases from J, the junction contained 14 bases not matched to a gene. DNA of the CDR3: TGTGCTAGTGAAGAGAACCAGGGGGCAGAAAGCGAGCAGTACTTC. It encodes CASEENQGAESEQYF.

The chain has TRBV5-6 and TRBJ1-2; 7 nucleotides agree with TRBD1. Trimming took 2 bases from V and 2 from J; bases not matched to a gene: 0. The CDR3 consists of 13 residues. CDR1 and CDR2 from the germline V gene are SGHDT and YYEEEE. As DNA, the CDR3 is TGTGCCAGCAGCTTCAGGGGGAACTATGGCTACACCTTC. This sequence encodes CASSFRGNYGYTF.

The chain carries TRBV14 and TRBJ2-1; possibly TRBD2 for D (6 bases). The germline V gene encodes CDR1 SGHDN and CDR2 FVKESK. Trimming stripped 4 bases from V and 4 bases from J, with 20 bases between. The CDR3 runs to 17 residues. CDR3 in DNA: TGTGCCAGCAGCCTGTCTCGAGGTGGCGGGGATTACAATGAGCAGTTCTTC. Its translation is CASSLSRGGGDYNEQFF.

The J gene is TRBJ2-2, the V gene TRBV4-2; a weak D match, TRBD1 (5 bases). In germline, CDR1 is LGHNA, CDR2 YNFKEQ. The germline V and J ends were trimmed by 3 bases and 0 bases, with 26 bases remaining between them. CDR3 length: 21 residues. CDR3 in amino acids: CASSHLNLLPYRPTNTGELFF. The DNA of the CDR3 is TGTGCCAGCAGCCACCTCAACCTCCTGCCCTACAGGCCTACGAACACCGGGGAGCTGTTTTTT.

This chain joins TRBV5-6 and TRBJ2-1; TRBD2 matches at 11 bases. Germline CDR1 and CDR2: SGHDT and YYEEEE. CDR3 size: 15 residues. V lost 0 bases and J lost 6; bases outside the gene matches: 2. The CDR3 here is CASSLGLAGSNEQFF. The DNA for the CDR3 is TGTGCCAGCAGCTTGGGACTAGCGGGATCCAATGAGCAGTTCTTC.

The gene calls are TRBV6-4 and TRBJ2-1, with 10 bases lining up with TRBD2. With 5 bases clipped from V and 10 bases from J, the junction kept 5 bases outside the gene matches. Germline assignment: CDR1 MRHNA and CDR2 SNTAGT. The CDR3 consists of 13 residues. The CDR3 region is CASSPGLALEQFF. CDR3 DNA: TGTGCCAGCAGTCCGGGACTAGCGTTAGAGCAGTTCTTC.

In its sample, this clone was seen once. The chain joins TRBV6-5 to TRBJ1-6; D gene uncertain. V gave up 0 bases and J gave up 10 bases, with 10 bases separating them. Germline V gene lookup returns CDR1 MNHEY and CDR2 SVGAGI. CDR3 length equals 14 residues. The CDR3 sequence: CASSYSWRSSPLHF. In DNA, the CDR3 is TGTGCCAGCAGTTACTCGTGGAGGAGCTCACCCCTCCACTTT.

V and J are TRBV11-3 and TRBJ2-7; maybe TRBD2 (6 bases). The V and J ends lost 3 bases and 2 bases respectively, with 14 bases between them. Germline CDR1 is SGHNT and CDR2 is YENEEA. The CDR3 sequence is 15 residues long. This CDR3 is CASSLGGTPTYEQYF. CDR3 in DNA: TGTGCCAGCAGCTTGGGCGGGACGCCGACCTACGAGCAGTACTTC.

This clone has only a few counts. CDR3 sequence (DNA): TGTGCCAGCCGCGCCCCCACCGGGGCAGGGGGCCTGAACACTGAAGCTTTCTTT. Protein: CASRAPTGAGGLNTEAFF. The chain carries TRBV11-3 and TRBJ1-1, with 8 bases identical to TRBD1. The CDR3 runs 18 residues. The V gene's germline CDR1 is SGHNT and CDR2 YENEEA. Germline trimming cut 8 bases from V and 0 bases from J; bases unmatched to any gene: 17.

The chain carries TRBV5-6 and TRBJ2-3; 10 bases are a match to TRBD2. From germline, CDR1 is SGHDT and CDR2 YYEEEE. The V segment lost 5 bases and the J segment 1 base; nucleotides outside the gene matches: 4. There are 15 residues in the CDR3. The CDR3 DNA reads TGTGCCAGCAGTTCTAGCGGGGGAGGCACAGATACGCAGTATTTT. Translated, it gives CASSSSGGGTDTQYF.

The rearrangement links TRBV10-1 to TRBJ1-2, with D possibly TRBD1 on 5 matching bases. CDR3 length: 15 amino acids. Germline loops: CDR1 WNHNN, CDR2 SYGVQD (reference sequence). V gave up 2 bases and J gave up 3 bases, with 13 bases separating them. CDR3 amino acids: CASSERGLLYYGYTF. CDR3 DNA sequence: TGCGCCAGCAGTGAGCGGGGGTTGTTGTACTATGGCTACACCTTC.

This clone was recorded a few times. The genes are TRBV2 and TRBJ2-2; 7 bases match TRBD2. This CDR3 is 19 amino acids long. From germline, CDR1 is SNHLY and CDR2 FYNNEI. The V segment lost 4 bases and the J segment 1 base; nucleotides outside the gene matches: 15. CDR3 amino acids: CASSVQKAGVWENTGELFF. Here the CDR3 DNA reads TGTGCCAGCAGTGTGCAAAAGGCGGGAGTATGGGAGAACACCGGGGAGCTGTTTTTT.